Reported below is one T cell receptor beta chain. As yet, its antigen is unknown. The CDR3 length is 15 residues. Trimming stripped 0 bases from V and 0 bases from J, with 7 bases between. The V gene's germline CDR1 is SGHRS and CDR2 YFSETQ. The protocol was immunoSEQ multiplex PCR, while the TCRdb copy is restricted to in-frame clones and leaves out a portion. The sample records about 140,000 clones, around nine tenths being singletons. This entry is derived from a study of cytomegalovirus exposure and HLA in healthy donors. Findings and caveats of the study: Some TCR beta chains (about 170 of them) were listed as cytomegalovirus-associated.

The chain links TRBV5-1 to TRBJ1-3, with D hard to call. The TCR was taken from a man between 18 and 29 years old in good health and CMV-seropositive. The sample consisted of PBMCs. DNA for the CDR3: TGCGCCAGCAGCTTGGGGTACGGCTCTGGAAACACCATATATTTT. This translates into CASSLGYGSGNTIYF.